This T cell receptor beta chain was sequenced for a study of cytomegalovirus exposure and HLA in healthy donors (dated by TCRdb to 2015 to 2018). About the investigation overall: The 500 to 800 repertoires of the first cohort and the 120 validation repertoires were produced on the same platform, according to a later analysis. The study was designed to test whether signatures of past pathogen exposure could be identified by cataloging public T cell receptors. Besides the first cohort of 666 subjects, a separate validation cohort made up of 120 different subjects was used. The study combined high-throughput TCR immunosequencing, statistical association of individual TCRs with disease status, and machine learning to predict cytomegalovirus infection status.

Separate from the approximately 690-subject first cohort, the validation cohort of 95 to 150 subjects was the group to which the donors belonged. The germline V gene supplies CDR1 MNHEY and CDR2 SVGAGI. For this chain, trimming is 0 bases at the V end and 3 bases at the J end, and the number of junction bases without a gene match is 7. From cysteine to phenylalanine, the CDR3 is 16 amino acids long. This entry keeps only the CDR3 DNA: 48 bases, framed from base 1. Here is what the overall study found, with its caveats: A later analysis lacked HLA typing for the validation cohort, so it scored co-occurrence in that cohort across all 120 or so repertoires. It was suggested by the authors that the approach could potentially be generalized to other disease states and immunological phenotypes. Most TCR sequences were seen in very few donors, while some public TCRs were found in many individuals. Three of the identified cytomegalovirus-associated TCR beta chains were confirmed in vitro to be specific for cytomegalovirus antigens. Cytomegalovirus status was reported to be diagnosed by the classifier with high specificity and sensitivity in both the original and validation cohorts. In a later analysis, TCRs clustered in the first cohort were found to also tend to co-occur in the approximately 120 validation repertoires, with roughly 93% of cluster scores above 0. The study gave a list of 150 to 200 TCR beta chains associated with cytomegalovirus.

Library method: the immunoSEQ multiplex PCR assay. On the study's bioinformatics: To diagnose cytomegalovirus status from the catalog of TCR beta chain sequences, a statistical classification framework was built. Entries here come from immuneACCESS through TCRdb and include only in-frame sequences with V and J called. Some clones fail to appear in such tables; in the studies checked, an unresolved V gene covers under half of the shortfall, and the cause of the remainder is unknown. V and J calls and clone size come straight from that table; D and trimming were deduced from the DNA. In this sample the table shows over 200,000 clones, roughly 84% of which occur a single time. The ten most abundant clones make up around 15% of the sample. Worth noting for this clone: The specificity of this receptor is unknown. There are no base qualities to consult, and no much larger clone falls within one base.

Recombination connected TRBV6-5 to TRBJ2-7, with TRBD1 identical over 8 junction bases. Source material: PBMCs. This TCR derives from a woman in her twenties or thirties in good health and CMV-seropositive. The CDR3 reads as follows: CASSYSTDRGSYEQYF. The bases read TGTGCCAGCAGTTACTCTACCGACAGGGGTAGCTACGAGCAGTACTTC.